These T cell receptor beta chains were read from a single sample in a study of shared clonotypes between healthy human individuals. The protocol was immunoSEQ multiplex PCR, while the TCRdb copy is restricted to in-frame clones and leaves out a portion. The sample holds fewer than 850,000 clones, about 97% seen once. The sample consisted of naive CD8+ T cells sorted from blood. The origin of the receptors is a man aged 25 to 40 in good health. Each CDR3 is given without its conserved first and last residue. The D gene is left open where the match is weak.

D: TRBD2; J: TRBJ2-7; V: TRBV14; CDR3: ASSPWAGRETYEQY
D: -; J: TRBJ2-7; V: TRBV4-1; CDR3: ASSQDRTFSYEQY
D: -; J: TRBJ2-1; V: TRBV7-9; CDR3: ASSLITDNEQF
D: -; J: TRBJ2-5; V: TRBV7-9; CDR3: ASSSLGGESQETQY
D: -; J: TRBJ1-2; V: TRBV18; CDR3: ASSPLPGRREEGYT
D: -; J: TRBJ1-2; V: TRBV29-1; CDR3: SVQDRNYGYT
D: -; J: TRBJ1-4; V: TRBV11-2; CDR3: ASSLGAQGANEKLF
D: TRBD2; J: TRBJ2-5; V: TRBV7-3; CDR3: ASSLGASGSLETQY
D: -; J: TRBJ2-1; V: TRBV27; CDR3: ASSFSGVNEQF
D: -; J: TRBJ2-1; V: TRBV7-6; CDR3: ASSLGGATPYNEQF
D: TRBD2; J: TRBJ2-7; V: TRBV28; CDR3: ASSLSSGSHEQY
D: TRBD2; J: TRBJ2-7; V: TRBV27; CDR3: ASSSSAGKSYEQY
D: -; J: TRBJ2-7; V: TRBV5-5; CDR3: ASSLAEQGLPYEQY
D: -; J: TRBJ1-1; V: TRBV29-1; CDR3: SVAPGTKEENTEAF
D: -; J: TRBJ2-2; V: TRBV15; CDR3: ATSRDTLSGELF
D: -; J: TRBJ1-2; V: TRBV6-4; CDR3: ASTAGGPEGYT